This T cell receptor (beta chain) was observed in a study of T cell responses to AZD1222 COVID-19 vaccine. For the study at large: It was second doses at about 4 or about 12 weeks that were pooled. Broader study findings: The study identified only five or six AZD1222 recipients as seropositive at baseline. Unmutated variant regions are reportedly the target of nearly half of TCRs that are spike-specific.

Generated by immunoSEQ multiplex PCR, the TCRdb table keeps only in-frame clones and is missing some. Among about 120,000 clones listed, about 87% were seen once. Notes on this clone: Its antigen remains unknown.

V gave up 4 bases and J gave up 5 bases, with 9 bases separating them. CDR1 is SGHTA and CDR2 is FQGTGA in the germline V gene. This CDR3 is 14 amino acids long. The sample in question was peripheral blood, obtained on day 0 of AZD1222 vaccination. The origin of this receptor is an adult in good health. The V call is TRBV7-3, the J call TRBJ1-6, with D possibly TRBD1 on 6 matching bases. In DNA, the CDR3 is TGTGCCAGCAGCTCCCAGGGGCATAATTCACCCCTCCACTTT. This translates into CASSSQGHNSPLHF.